This T cell receptor (beta chain) was observed in a study of T cells in Graves' hyperthyroidism and ophthalmopathy (dated by TCRdb to between 2018 and 2021). At the level of the whole study: Peripheral blood was sampled at the time of initial diagnosis, prior to any treatment. The paper reports TCR Vbeta CDR3 sequencing of 140 or so peripheral blood samples: approximately 41 ophthalmopathy, under 85 hyperthyroidism and some 17 progressor patients. The approximately 98 discovery patients were randomly divided into training and test sets at a 7:3 ratio. Following sampling, methimazole starting at 30 mg daily was given to hyperthyroidism patients, and high-dose intravenous methylprednisolone was given to ophthalmopathy patients. To identify distinguishing TCR V-J signatures, a discovery cohort of some 100 patients was used, comprising roughly 45 with Graves' ophthalmopathy and 57 with stable Graves' hyperthyroidism. Prospective prediction of ophthalmopathy was tested in an independent validation cohort consisting of fewer than 20 hyperthyroidism patients and 15 to 17 patients who later progressed to ophthalmopathy. The study also compared thyroid tissue and blood T-cell repertoires from five or six Graves' hyperthyroidism patients.

The TCR beta CDR3 regions were amplified from RNA transcripts. The first round of RT-PCR for the TCR CDR3 was performed with the HTBI primer set and the Qiagen OneStep RT-PCR kit. Libraries were constructed in a second round of multiplex PCR, after which size selection and purification were carried out. The libraries were sequenced on an Illumina HiSeq2000 using paired-end 100 bp reads. As for the authors' bioinformatics: SOAPnuke was used to process the raw data, throwing out any read that contained adapters or uncalled bases, had a mean Phred below 15, or lacked an exact constant-primer or identifier match. High-quality paired reads were merged using COPE v1.2.5, and each unique nucleotide sequence was defined as a clonotype. MiTCR v1.1 was used to align the clonotypes against IMGT TRBV, TRBD and TRBJ reference segments. Analysis was restricted to V-J combinations with a frequency above 0.0001, which covered roughly 99% of repertoires. A TCS score was defined as the ratio of F50 (clonal expansion) to E x V (chaos), with BLOSUM62-based TCRdist applied between CDR3 peptides within each V-J. Welch's t-statistics and random forest reduced around 550 V-J features to 13, which were used in a naive Bayes classifier (R e1071). The raw public reads went through TCRdb reprocessing: fastp at Q25, MiXCR clone calling, in-frame beta chains kept. Records with the same CDR3 protein are collapsed into one entry carrying the most frequent genes and DNA. In this record, the V and J calls reflect TCRdb's handling and not the investigators' own analysis. This sample is represented by about 400,000 distinct CDR3 sequences; roughly an eighth of them were singletons. The ten largest make up over 25% of the sample.

Here V drops 5 bases and J drops 0 bases, and the junction holds 3 bases not matched to any gene. Sequences DFQATT (CDR1) and SNEGSKA (CDR2) are obtained from the germline V gene (reference sequence). Including cysteine and phenylalanine, the CDR3 has 14 amino acids. The sequence is cut down to CDR3 DNA, 42 bases in frame from base 1. There are a few counts of this clonotype. Its antigen is currently not known. No base quality values were provided; no much bigger clone lies one nucleotide off. Ophthalmopathy patients had moderately to severely active disease, with a Clinical Activity Score of 3 or more, a NOSPECS grade of 4 or more, and a disease duration of less than 3 months. Any patient with an uncontrolled infection, another autoimmune disease, pregnancy or lactation was excluded. Diagnoses were based on clinical symptoms, serum thyroxine and TRAb, thyroid ultrasound and orbital computed tomography. PBMCs were separated from 10 ml of fresh peripheral blood using Ficoll-Paque density gradient centrifugation. Total RNA was extracted using Trizol reagent, and RNA quality was assessed on an Agilent 2100 Bioanalyzer.

Study-wide findings and limitations: Blood samples also contained most of the expanded thyroid clonotypes (frequency above 0.001), which suggests that blood repertoires may reflect thyroid immune responses. In cross-validation, a model built on a 13 V-J signature told ophthalmopathy apart from stable hyperthyroidism with roughly 87% sensitivity and 81% to 82% specificity, and in testing the same model reached 80%/75%. Sample size was not statistically predetermined, and investigators were not blinded to group allocation. In validation, progression to ophthalmopathy was predicted by the model with 55% to 71% sensitivity and around 76% specificity, a median of approximately 7.1 months before onset.

The TCR originated in a man aged 45-65 years with Graves' ophthalmopathy. Source material: blood. In this chain, TRBV20-1 is recombined with TRBJ2-7, with 11 bases in between that match TRBD1. For the CDR3, the sequence is CSAPGQGGSYEQYF. At the DNA level, the sequence is TGCAGTGCTCCGGGACAGGGGGGCTCCTACGAGCAGTACTTC.